The 20 T cell receptor beta chains below all came from one sample that was sequenced in a study of sequential checkpoint blockade in melanoma. Using immunoSEQ multiplex PCR, the repertoire was profiled, and TCRdb retains in-frame clones only, with some absent. The sample contains roughly 36,000 clones, approximately 30% of which appear only once. Documented treatment: randomized to nivolumab then ipilimumab (arm A) or the reverse (arm B). Sample: tumor tissue (inferred from file names), taken from a patient given nivolumab and ipilimumab in sequence. Receptors were obtained from a human donor with melanoma.

In this sample, this clone turned up a few times. This chain connects TRBV28 to TRBJ1-3; D is perhaps TRBD1 (6 bases). Trimming shortened V by 1 base and J by 2 bases, and 9 bases separated the two germline ends. Germline V gene data show CDR1 as MDHEN and CDR2 as SYDVKM. The CDR3 runs 15 residues. CDR3 protein: CASSLLQGAGNTIYF. The DNA of the CDR3 is TGTGCCAGCAGTTTATTACAGGGCGCTGGAAACACCATATATTTT.

This chain connects TRBV6-8 to TRBJ2-7, with D hard to call. From germline, CDR1 is MNHGY and CDR2 SAAAGT. The length of the CDR3 is 14 residues. V lost 0 bases and J lost 2, with 8 bases in between. CDR3 nucleotides: TGTGCCAGCAGTTACTCTGGACGAACCTACGAGCAGTACTTC. Amino acid sequence: CASSYSGRTYEQYF.

This clone was seen a few times. V and J are TRBV6-8 and TRBJ2-4; 9 bases are a match to TRBD2. This CDR3 comprises 15 residues. The germline gives CDR1 MNHGY, CDR2 SAAAGT. V lost 4 bases to trimming and J lost 7 bases; unmatched junction nucleotides: 8. The CDR3 DNA reads TGTGCCAGCAGTTCACCCGGGACTAGCCCGAACATTCAGTACTTC. Residues: CASSSPGTSPNIQYF.

Many counts were recorded for this clone. J is TRBJ1-5 and V is TRBV11-3; D gene ambiguous. Per the germline V gene, CDR1 is SGHNT and CDR2 is YENEEA. Trimming pared 4 bases from V and 5 bases from J, leaving 15 bases between. The CDR3 totals 15 residues. This CDR3 is CASSWAEQSHQPQHF. The CDR3 nucleotides read TGTGCCAGCAGCTGGGCAGAACAGAGCCATCAGCCCCAGCATTTT.

V and J are TRBV4-1 and TRBJ2-5; D remains unclear. Per germline, CDR1 MGHRA and CDR2 YSYEKL. This CDR3 has 16 residues. Trimming took 1 base from V and 5 from J, leaving 17 bases between them. CDR3 sequence: CASSQVNLGWAETQYF. In DNA form, the CDR3 reads TGCGCCAGCAGCCAAGTAAATTTAGGGTGGGCCGAGACCCAGTACTTC.

This chain links TRBV9 with TRBJ2-1; D remains unclear. V was trimmed by 0 bases and J by 0 bases, leaving 4 bases between them. Germline values: CDR1 SGDLS, CDR2 YYNGEE. CDR3 length equals 14 residues. CDR3 DNA: TGTGCCAGCAGCGTAGCCCTCTCCTACAATGAGCAGTTCTTC. This gives the protein CASSVALSYNEQFF.

This chain links TRBV9 with TRBJ2-5; no reliable D call. The CDR3 consists of 12 residues. Germline loops: CDR1 SGDLS, CDR2 YYNGEE. The germline V and J ends were trimmed by 9 bases and 5 bases, with 14 bases remaining between them. For the CDR3, the DNA is TGTGCCAACTCCGGTGGACCGGAGACCCAGTACTTC. The encoded protein is CANSGGPETQYF.

The chain links TRBV19 to TRBJ1-5; D ambiguous. The CDR3 totals 14 residues. V was shortened by 6 bases and J by 8 bases, with 17 bases between the two germline ends. The germline gives CDR1 LNHDA, CDR2 SQIVND (reference sequence). CDR3 nucleotide sequence: TGTGCCAGTAGCGAACTTACCGGTTCGGAGCCCCAGCATTTT. This translates into CASSELTGSEPQHF.

This clone appeared a few times. The chain joins TRBV7-1 to TRBJ1-2; D possibly corresponds to TRBD1 (6 bases). TRBV7-1 is an ORF, with its function uncertain. Trimming shortened V by 2 bases and J by 5 bases, and 9 bases separated the two germline ends. The CDR3 has 13 amino acids. The CDR3 DNA sequence: TGTGCCAGCAGCTCACGGGACATATATGGCTACACCTTC. It encodes CASSSRDIYGYTF.

The chain uses TRBV6-7 and TRBJ1-1; a possible D gene is TRBD1 (6 bases). TRBV6-7 is identified as an open reading frame with a role that is uncertain. The CDR3 covers 16 residues. Trimming took off 6 bases at V and 0 bases at J, with 17 bases between the two ends. In DNA form, the CDR3 reads TGTGCCAGCAGGGCAAAGACCGGGACATTGAACACTGAAGCTTTCTTT. Protein product: CASRAKTGTLNTEAFF.

The chain carries TRBV5-1 and TRBJ1-2; a weak D match, TRBD1 (6 bases). This CDR3 region has 15 residues. Germline assignment: CDR1 SGHRS and CDR2 YFSETQ. Trimming pared 2 bases from V and 4 bases from J, leaving 15 bases between. The chain's CDR3 is CASSLSTGLPYGYTF. Written as DNA, the CDR3 is TGCGCCAGCAGCTTAAGTACAGGGCTGCCCTATGGCTACACCTTC.

The V call is TRBV19, the J call TRBJ2-7; 12 nucleotides match TRBD2. The germline CDR1 and CDR2 sequences are LNHDA and SQIVND (reference sequence). Trimming removed 8 bases from V and 0 bases from J; junction bases left unmatched: 2. This CDR3 is 14 amino acids long. CDR3 in amino acids: CASASGGASYEQYF. The CDR3 coding sequence is TGTGCCAGTGCTAGCGGGGGGGCCTCCTACGAGCAGTACTTC.

The chain combines TRBV11-3 with TRBJ1-4, with D unresolved. V was pared by 5 bases and J by 0 bases, with 16 bases between. The V gene's germline CDR1 is SGHNT and CDR2 YENEEA. This CDR3 is built from 17 residues. DNA for the CDR3: TGTGCCAGCAGCCCCAGCCAGGAGCAACCAACTAATGAAAAACTGTTTTTT. It specifies CASSPSQEQPTNEKLFF.

This rearrangement joins TRBV28 to TRBJ1-4; maybe TRBD1 (5 bases). Deletions cut 10 bases from V and 5 bases from J, with 17 bases between. The CDR3 length is 14 residues. The germline V gene has CDR1 MDHEN and CDR2 SYDVKM. CDR3 sequence (DNA): TGTGCCACCTCACCGGGGGACCTCAATGAAAAACTGTTTTTT. Amino acids: CATSPGDLNEKLFF.

V usage is TRBV19 and J usage is TRBJ1-2, with no clear D. Looked up from germline, CDR1 is LNHDA and CDR2 is SQIVND (reference sequence). V lost 0 bases, J lost 2 bases, and 4 bases lay in between. This CDR3 region has 13 residues. DNA for the CDR3: TGTGCCAGTAGTATAGACAGGAACTATGGCTACACCTTC. It yields the protein CASSIDRNYGYTF.

The chain recombines TRBV29-1 with TRBJ1-1; 7 bases line up with TRBD1. J was trimmed by 5 bases and V by 8 bases; bases with no gene match: 11. Germline lookup yields CDR1 SQVTM and CDR2 ANQGSEA. The length of the CDR3 is 13 residues. The CDR3 region has the DNA TGCAGCACCCGACAGGGAGCAAGAACTGAAGCTTTCTTT. Protein product: CSTRQGARTEAFF.

A few counts support this clone. The J gene is TRBJ1-6, the V gene TRBV6-8; TRBD1 is a possible D gene (5 bases). The CDR3 covers 18 residues. Germline V gene data show CDR1 as MNHGY and CDR2 as SAAAGT. Trimming cost V 6 bases and J 5 bases, with 23 bases left between them. In nucleotides, the CDR3 is TGTGCCAGCAGCCGACAGATCATCACGGGCGGGAATAATTCACCCCTCCACTTT. It encodes CASSRQIITGGNNSPLHF.

This clone was seen a few times. V is TRBV6-8 and J is TRBJ1-6, with 10 bases identical to TRBD1. V lost 10 bases to trimming and J lost 9 bases; unmatched junction nucleotides: 12. CDR1 and CDR2 from the germline V gene are MNHGY and SAAAGT. The CDR3 runs 15 residues. CDR3 DNA sequence: TGTGCCATCAGGCCGGGACAGGGGCTGGGTTCACCCCTCCACTTT. This codes for CAIRPGQGLGSPLHF.

This chain links TRBV11-3 with TRBJ1-1, with TRBD1 matching over 7 bases. The CDR3 has 17 residues. In germline, CDR1 is SGHNT, CDR2 YENEEA. Trimming cost V 8 bases and J 4 bases; bases outside gene matches: 19. The CDR3 DNA is TGTGCCAGCGCCCTTCTCCCCTTAGACAGGGCGGGCACTGAAGCTTTCTTT. Amino acid sequence: CASALLPLDRAGTEAFF.

The rearrangement links TRBV6-8 to TRBJ1-1; TRBD1 agrees at 9 bases. Unmatched junction bases numbered 5, after V lost 5 bases and J lost 1 base. The germline CDR1 and CDR2 sequences are MNHGY and SAAAGT. This CDR3 is built from 15 residues. The CDR3 spells CASSQGQGGNTEAFF. For the CDR3, the DNA is TGTGCCAGCAGTCAGGGACAGGGCGGGAACACTGAAGCTTTCTTT.